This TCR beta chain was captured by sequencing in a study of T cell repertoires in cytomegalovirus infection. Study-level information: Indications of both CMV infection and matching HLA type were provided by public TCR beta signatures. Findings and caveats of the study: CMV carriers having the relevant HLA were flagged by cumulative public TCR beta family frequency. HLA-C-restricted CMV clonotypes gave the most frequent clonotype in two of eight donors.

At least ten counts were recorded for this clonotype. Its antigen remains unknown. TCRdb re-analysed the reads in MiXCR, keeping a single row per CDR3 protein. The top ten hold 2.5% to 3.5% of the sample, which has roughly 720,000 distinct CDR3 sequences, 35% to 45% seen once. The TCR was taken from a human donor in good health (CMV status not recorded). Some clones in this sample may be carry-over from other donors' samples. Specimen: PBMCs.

CDR3 DNA: TGTGCCAGCAGCTTAGTCGGGTACGAGCAGTACTTC. Protein: CASSLVGYEQYF. The chain employs TRBV7-2 and TRBJ2-7; D ambiguous. The germline V gene has CDR1 SGHTA and CDR2 FQGNSA. Trimming took 1 base from V and 4 from J, leaving 5 bases between them. CDR3 length: 12 amino acids.